A single sample is the source of the 26 T cell receptor beta chains below, sequenced in a study of T-cell reconstitution after alpha-beta-depleted transplantation in children. The library targeted TCRbeta and was prepared with unique molecular identifiers. In TCRdb, the PCR reads were re-called with MiXCR into one record per CDR3 protein. The sample has 60,000 to 70,000 distinct CDR3 sequences, roughly 4.9% seen once. The sample consisted of PBMCs, mostly from graft donor cells, taken 180 days after TCRalphabeta/CD19-depleted stem cell transplant. The receptors shown here come from a boy younger than two who had a stem cell transplant for acute myeloid leukemia, so the T cells may come from the graft donor.

The chain joins TRBV5-1 to TRBJ2-7; 9 nucleotides line up with TRBD1. V shed 3 bases and J 2 bases; nucleotides not matched to a gene: 3. Per germline, CDR1 SGHRS and CDR2 YFSETQ. The CDR3 extends over 14 amino acids. DNA of the CDR3: TGCGCCAGCAGCTCCGGGACAGGGACCTACGAGCAGTACGTC. Residues: CASSSGTGTYEQYV.

This clonotype was seen ten or more times. The CDR3 sequence is CASSLGLGQNYEQYV. In DNA, the CDR3 is TGTGCCAGCAGCTTGGGTTTGGGACAGAACTACGAGCAGTACGTC. V usage is TRBV5-6 and J usage is TRBJ2-7, with 7 positions matching TRBD1. V was clipped by 0 bases and J by 3 bases; unmatched bases: 6. The CDR3 length is 15 residues. From germline, CDR1 is SGHDT and CDR2 YYEEEE.

Ten or more counts support this clonotype. The chain carries TRBV2 and TRBJ2-7; 8 bases align to TRBD1. The germline V gene has CDR1 SNHLY and CDR2 FYNNEI. Losses at the gene ends were 3 bases for V and 7 bases for J; bases not matched to a gene: 11. The CDR3 is 15 residues long. The CDR3 loop reads CASSEHRGWSKEQYV. In DNA, the CDR3 is TGTGCCAGCAGTGAGCACAGGGGGTGGTCAAAGGAGCAGTACGTC.

This clonotype was seen at least ten times. This chain joins TRBV6-5 and TRBJ1-3; no reliable D call. V was trimmed by 10 bases and J by 4 bases, leaving 14 bases between them. Germline V gene lookup returns CDR1 MNHEY and CDR2 SVGAGI. The CDR3 has 13 residues. CDR3 protein: CATGRQVGNTIYF. For the CDR3, the DNA is TGTGCCACCGGACGTCAGGTCGGAAACACCATATATTTT.

Many counts were recorded for this clonotype. The genes are TRBV4-3 and TRBJ1-4; maybe TRBD1 (6 bases). This CDR3 is built from 16 residues. Looked up from germline, CDR1 is LGHNA and CDR2 is YSLEER. V was trimmed by 0 bases and J by 7 bases, leaving 15 bases between them. The CDR3 DNA follows: TGCGCCAGCAGCCAAGATTTGGGGGCGCAGAGTGAAAAACTGTTTTTT. Translated, it gives CASSQDLGAQSEKLFF.

This clonotype was seen repeatedly, ten times or more. V is TRBV10-2 and J is TRBJ2-7; tentatively, D is TRBD1 (6 bases). The germline CDR1 and CDR2 sequences are WSHSY and SAAADI. The CDR3 totals 14 residues. The V end was cut by 4 bases, the J end by 7 bases, with 17 bases between. The CDR3 nucleotides read TGCGCCAGCAGTGGCAGGGGAATAGATAGGGAGCAGTACTTC. Its translation is CASSGRGIDREQYF.

This clonotype occurred many times. CDR3 sequence (DNA): TGTGCCAGCAGCTTAAACTCAGGGGGCTCCTACGAGCAGTACTTC. Translated: CASSLNSGGSYEQYF. V is TRBV12-3 or TRBV12-4 and J is TRBJ2-7; 7 nucleotides align to TRBD1. V lost 6 bases to trimming and J lost 0 bases; unmatched junction nucleotides: 8. This CDR3 contains 15 residues.

This clonotype was seen ten or more times. V is TRBV24-1 and J is TRBJ2-3; tentative D call: TRBD2 (5 bases). With 1 base removed from V and 1 base from J, the gap between germline ends came to 11 bases. The CDR3 totals 16 residues. The V gene's germline CDR1 is KGHDR and CDR2 SFDVKD. DNA of the CDR3: TGTGCCACCAGTGATTTCGCGGTTAGCGGCACAGATACGCAGTATTTT. Its protein is CATSDFAVSGTDTQYF.

This clonotype was seen many times. J is TRBJ1-1 and V is TRBV7-9; 8 bases align to TRBD1. The CDR3 sequence is 15 residues long. Germline assignment: CDR1 SEHNR and CDR2 FQNEAQ (reference sequence). J gave up 3 bases and V 1 base, and 4 bases lay outside the gene matches. CDR3 loop: CASSLGQGHYTEAFF. The CDR3 DNA reads as TGTGCCAGCAGCTTAGGACAGGGGCACTACACTGAAGCTTTCTTT.

This clonotype was observed at least ten times. This sequence joins TRBV20-1 and TRBJ2-7; maybe TRBD1 (5 bases). The CDR3 is 14 residues long. Between the trimmed V and J ends, which lost 4 bases and 0 bases, there was a span of 13 bases. Germline-derived CDR1 and CDR2 are DFQATT and SNEGSKA (reference sequence). The CDR3 reads CSATDSKSSYEQYF. In nucleotides, the CDR3 is TGCAGTGCTACTGACAGCAAGTCCTCCTACGAGCAGTACTTC.

This clonotype was detected many times. The J gene is TRBJ2-1, the V gene TRBV11-2; 9 bases are shared with TRBD2. This CDR3 contains 17 residues. Germline V gives CDR1 SGHAT, CDR2 FQNNGV. V shed 3 bases and J 6 bases; nucleotides not matched to a gene: 12. CDR3 sequence: CASSFWTSAGLGNEQFF. The CDR3 DNA follows: TGTGCCAGCAGCTTCTGGACTAGCGCAGGATTGGGCAATGAGCAGTTCTTC.

This clonotype was counted ten times or more. In nucleotides, the CDR3 is TGTGCCAGCAGTTACGTCCGGGGAGGGTATGAAGAGACCCAGTACTTC. Its protein product is CASSYVRGGYEETQYF. The rearrangement uses TRBV6-5 and TRBJ2-5, with 7 positions matching TRBD2. CDR1 is MNHEY and CDR2 is SVGAGI in the germline V gene. The CDR3 is 16 residues long. The junction had 9 bases not matched to a gene; V was cut back by 2 bases and J by 3 bases.

This clonotype showed up many times. The chain is built from TRBV28 and TRBJ2-7; 8 bases line up with TRBD2. Trimming took 3 bases from V and 5 from J; bases not matched to a gene: 6. Germline V lookup: CDR1 MDHEN, CDR2 SYDVKM. This CDR3 is built from 14 residues. The CDR3 is CASSLDGGAHEQYV. CDR3 bases: TGTGCCAGCAGTTTGGACGGGGGGGCCCACGAGCAGTACGTC.

This clonotype was observed at least ten times. This chain joins TRBV19 and TRBJ1-2; D remains unclear. The CDR3 contains 11 residues. CDR1 is LNHDA and CDR2 is SQIVND in the germline V gene (reference sequence). The ends were cut back, 7 bases at V and 5 bases at J, with 8 bases in the middle. This chain's CDR3 is CASTMGYGYTF. The CDR3 coding sequence is TGTGCCAGTACCATGGGGTATGGCTACACCTTC.

This clonotype was observed many times. This chain connects TRBV20-1 to TRBJ1-3; D is ambiguous. In germline, CDR1 is DFQATT, CDR2 SNEGSKA (reference sequence). The V gene lost 3 bases and the J gene lost 0 bases, with 9 bases spanning the gap. This CDR3 is 14 amino acids long. This CDR3 reads CSASLPNSGNTIYF. The CDR3 DNA is TGCAGTGCTAGCCTCCCTAACTCTGGAAACACCATATATTTT.

The table lists this clonotype with many counts. The J gene is TRBJ2-3, the V gene TRBV6-1; D is perhaps TRBD1 (8 bases). The CDR3 runs to 14 residues. V was clipped by 10 bases and J by 1 base, with 15 bases between them. Germline CDR1 MNHNS, CDR2 SASEGT. The CDR3 loop is CAIRTGGGTDTQYF. CDR3 nucleotides: TGTGCCATTCGTACAGGGGGGGGCACAGATACGCAGTATTTT.

This clonotype has a handful of counts. V gene TRBV5-4 combines with J gene TRBJ2-1; 8 bases agree with TRBD1. The V gene's germline CDR1 is SGHNT and CDR2 YYREEE (reference sequence). The CDR3 runs to 15 residues. The V and J ends lost 0 bases and 4 bases, in that order; junction bases with no gene match: 3. The CDR3, as DNA: TGTGCCAGCAGCTTGGGGACAGGGCCTTACAATGAGCAGTTCTTC. Translation gives CASSLGTGPYNEQFF. Full variable domain (missing parts from reference TRBV5-4 and TRBJ2-1): ETGVTQSPTHLIKTRGQQVTLRCSSQSGHNTVSWYQQALGQGPQFIFQYYREEENGRGNFPPRFSGLQFPNYSSELNVNALELDDSALYLCASSLGTGPYNEQFFGPGTRLTVL.

This clonotype occurred many times. The chain has TRBV5-6 and TRBJ2-3; D ambiguous. V lost 4 bases to trimming and J lost 2 bases, with 5 bases between them. There are 12 residues in the CDR3. Germline CDR1 reads SGHDT; CDR2 reads YYEEEE. The CDR3 bases are TGTGCCAGCAGCCCCTCCACAGATACGCAGTATTTT. Its translation: CASSPSTDTQYF.

This clonotype was seen at least ten times. The V gene is TRBV20-1, the J gene TRBJ2-2, with TRBD2 matching over 7 bases. This CDR3 contains 14 residues. Germline CDR1 is DFQATT and CDR2 is SNEGSKA (reference sequence). With V trimmed by 4 bases and J by 1 base, 3 bases remained unmatched. The CDR3 DNA reads TGCAGTGCTACTGAGCGGGGGAACACCGGGGAGCTGTTTTTT. Translated: CSATERGNTGELFF.

This clonotype was recorded at least ten times. The chain has TRBV12-3 or TRBV12-4 and TRBJ2-2; no reliable D call. The V gene lost 2 bases and the J gene lost 5 bases, with 6 bases spanning the gap. This CDR3 has 13 amino acids. The chain's CDR3 is CASSLRETGELFF. The CDR3 DNA follows: TGTGCCAGCAGTTTAAGGGAAACCGGGGAGCTGTTTTTT.

This clonotype occurred many times. The rearrangement uses TRBV5-1 and TRBJ1-1; maybe TRBD1 (5 bases). This CDR3 is 15 amino acids long. Trimming shortened V by 4 bases and J by 1 base, and 14 bases separated the two germline ends. In germline, CDR1 is SGHRS, CDR2 YFSETQ. CDR3 loop: CASSPLVRGNTEAFF. CDR3 DNA: TGCGCCAGCAGCCCCCTCGTGAGGGGGAACACTGAAGCTTTCTTT.

The table lists this clonotype with many counts. The J gene is TRBJ1-4, the V gene TRBV3-1, with no clear D. The V gene lost 1 base and the J gene lost 4 bases, with 16 bases spanning the gap. CDR1 is LGHDT and CDR2 is YNNKEL in the germline V gene (reference sequence). The CDR3 extends over 17 amino acids. CDR3 in DNA: TGTGCCAGCAGCCAAGCTTTCAGGACCTACTGTAATGAAAAACTGTTTTTT. Translation gives CASSQAFRTYCNEKLFF.

This clonotype was detected ten times or more. V usage is TRBV7-3 and J usage is TRBJ2-1, with 10 bases identical to TRBD2. Losses at the gene ends were 2 bases for V and 15 bases for J; bases not matched to a gene: 16. Germline CDR1 reads SGHTA; CDR2 reads FQGTGA. The CDR3 loop spans 16 amino acids. CDR3 region: CASSLYLAGAPHALFF. CDR3 in DNA: TGTGCCAGCAGCTTATACCTAGCGGGGGCCCCTCATGCGCTGTTCTTC.

This clonotype was seen ten or more times. The chain recombines TRBV12-3 or TRBV12-4 with TRBJ2-2; 7 nucleotides agree with TRBD1. The CDR3 length is 14 residues. With 5 bases clipped from V and 4 bases from J, the junction kept 4 bases outside the gene matches. The CDR3 spells CASSIQGITGELFF. The DNA of the CDR3 is TGTGCCAGCAGTATACAGGGGATCACCGGGGAGCTGTTTTTT.

At least ten counts were recorded for this clonotype. The V gene is TRBV10-3, the J gene TRBJ1-4; D might be TRBD1 (6 bases). Trimming took off 3 bases at V and 8 bases at J, with 10 bases between the two ends. The CDR3 has 13 amino acids. Germline V lookup: CDR1 ENHRY, CDR2 SYGVKD. CDR3 residues: CAISDRGDEKLFF. The CDR3 DNA reads TGTGCCATCAGTGACAGGGGAGACGAAAAACTGTTTTTT.

This clonotype was recorded at least ten times. This chain links TRBV6-1 with TRBJ2-3; 8 bases are a match to TRBD2. V dropped 2 bases and J dropped 6; count of bases not matched to a gene: 7. CDR3 length equals 15 residues. Germline assignment: CDR1 MNHNS and CDR2 SASEGT. The CDR3 loop is CASSESGGPQDTQYF. The CDR3 coding sequence is TGTGCCAGCAGTGAAAGCGGGGGCCCCCAGGATACGCAGTATTTT.